A single sample is the source of the 8 T cell receptor beta chains below, sequenced in a study of shared clonotypes between healthy human individuals. Generated by immunoSEQ multiplex PCR, the TCRdb table keeps only in-frame clones and is missing some. The table has 550,000 to 800,000 clones, about 74% seen once. The sample was memory CD4+ T cells sorted from blood. The subset: CD45RA-negative fraction. These receptors were taken from a woman in her twenties or thirties in good health.

In DNA, the CDR3 is TGTGCCAGCAGCCAGGGGGGAATGGAGACCCAGTACTTC. Protein: CASSQGGMETQYF. The J gene is TRBJ2-5, the V gene TRBV28, with a possible D match to TRBD1 (7 bases). The CDR3 contains 13 residues. The V and J ends lost 6 bases and 5 bases respectively, with 13 bases between them. CDR1 is MDHEN, CDR2 SYDVKM, per germline.

This clone appeared many times. The V call is TRBV28, the J call TRBJ2-7; 10 positions agree with TRBD1. V lost 2 bases and J lost 8; bases outside the gene matches: 9. Per the germline V gene, CDR1 is MDHEN and CDR2 is SYDVKM. CDR3 length equals 15 residues. CDR3 loop: CASSLRDRGKHKQYF. As DNA, the CDR3 is TGTGCCAGCAGTTTACGGGACAGGGGTAAACATAAGCAGTACTTC.

V gene TRBV5-1 combines with J gene TRBJ2-5; D remains unclear. Per germline, CDR1 SGHRS and CDR2 YFSETQ. Trimming stripped 2 bases from V and 3 bases from J, with 17 bases between. This CDR3 has 16 residues. The CDR3 DNA is TGCGCCAGCAGCTTCCGACCACGTCGGGTTAAAGAGACCCAGTACTTC. The encoded protein is CASSFRPRRVKETQYF. Combining the CDR3 with reference TRBV5-1 and TRBJ2-5 gives the whole variable domain KAGVTQTPRYLIKTRGQQVTLSCSPISGHRSVSWYQQTPGQGLQFLFEYFSETQRNKGNFPGRFSGRQFSNSRSEMNVSTLELGDSALYLCASSFRPRRVKETQYFGPGTRLLVL.

The chain links TRBV6-6 to TRBJ2-5; tentative D call: TRBD2 (6 bases). This CDR3 has 13 residues. The germline V and J ends were trimmed by 5 bases and 5 bases, with 12 bases remaining between them. Germline V gives CDR1 MNHNY, CDR2 SVGAGI (reference sequence). The CDR3 DNA sequence: TGTGCCAGCAGTAAATGGGGGGTGGAGACCCAGTACTTC. It is translated as CASSKWGVETQYF.

This clone was found a few times. The V gene is TRBV2, the J gene TRBJ1-5, with TRBD1 identical over 8 bases. The CDR3 contains 13 residues. The V and J ends lost 5 bases and 4 bases, in that order; junction bases with no gene match: 1. CDR1 is SNHLY, CDR2 FYNNEI, per germline. CDR3 region: CASSWTGNQPQHF. The DNA of the CDR3 is TGTGCCAGCAGTTGGACAGGGAATCAGCCCCAGCATTTT.

The gene calls are TRBV6-6 and TRBJ1-1; 10 nucleotides align to TRBD1. The length of the CDR3 is 16 residues. CDR1 is MNHNY and CDR2 is SVGAGI in the germline V gene (reference sequence). The V and J ends lost 6 bases and 3 bases, in that order; junction bases with no gene match: 10. In nucleotides, the CDR3 is TGTGCCAGCAGACAAACCTCCGGGACAGGGGACACTGAAGCTTTCTTT. This gives the protein CASRQTSGTGDTEAFF.

The rearrangement uses TRBV5-1 and TRBJ1-1, with D hard to call. The CDR3 runs 14 residues. Germline CDR1 reads SGHRS; CDR2 reads YFSETQ. The V gene lost 2 bases and the J gene lost 5 bases, with 13 bases spanning the gap. CDR3 loop: CASSFLESGTEAFF. The CDR3 bases are TGCGCCAGCAGCTTTCTTGAATCGGGAACTGAAGCTTTCTTT.

V and J are TRBV10-3 and TRBJ2-1; D is ambiguous. The CDR3 totals 16 residues. The germline gives CDR1 ENHRY, CDR2 SYGVKD. The germline V and J ends were trimmed by 2 bases and 2 bases, with 13 bases remaining between them. In DNA, the CDR3 is TGTGCCATCAGTGAGGGGATTCACACAACCTACAATGAGCAGTTCTTC. Translation: CAISEGIHTTYNEQFF.